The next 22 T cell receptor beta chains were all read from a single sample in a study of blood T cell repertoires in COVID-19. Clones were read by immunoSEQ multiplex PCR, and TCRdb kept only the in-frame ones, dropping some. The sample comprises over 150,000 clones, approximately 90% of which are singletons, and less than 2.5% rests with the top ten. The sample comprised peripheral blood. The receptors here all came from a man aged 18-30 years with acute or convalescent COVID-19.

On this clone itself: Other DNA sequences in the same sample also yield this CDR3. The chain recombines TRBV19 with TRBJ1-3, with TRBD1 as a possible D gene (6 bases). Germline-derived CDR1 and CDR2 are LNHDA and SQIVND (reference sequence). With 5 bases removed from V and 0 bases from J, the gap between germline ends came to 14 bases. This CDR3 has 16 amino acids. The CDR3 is CASSLYRDSSGNTIYF. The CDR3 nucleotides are TGTGCCAGTAGTCTCTACAGGGATAGCTCTGGAAACACCATATATTTT.

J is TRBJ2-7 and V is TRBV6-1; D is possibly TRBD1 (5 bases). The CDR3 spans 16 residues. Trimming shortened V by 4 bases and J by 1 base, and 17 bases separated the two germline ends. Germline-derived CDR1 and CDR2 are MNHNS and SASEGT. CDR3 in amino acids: CASSGPLLGRSYEQYF. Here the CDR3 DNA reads TGTGCCAGCAGTGGCCCACTTTTGGGGCGGTCCTACGAGCAGTACTTC.

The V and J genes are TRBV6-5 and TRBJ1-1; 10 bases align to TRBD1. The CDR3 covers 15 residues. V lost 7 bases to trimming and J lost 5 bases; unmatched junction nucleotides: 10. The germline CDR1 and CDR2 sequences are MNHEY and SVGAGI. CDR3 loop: CASTETGQGYTEAFF. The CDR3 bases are TGTGCCAGCACCGAAACGGGACAGGGGTATACTGAAGCTTTCTTT.

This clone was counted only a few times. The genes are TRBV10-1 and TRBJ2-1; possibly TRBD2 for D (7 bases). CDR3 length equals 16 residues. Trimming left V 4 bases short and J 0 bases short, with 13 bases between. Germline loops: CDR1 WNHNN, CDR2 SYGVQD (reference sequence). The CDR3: CASSAKGGGSYNEQFF. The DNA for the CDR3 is TGCGCCAGCAGTGCCAAAGGGGGGGGCTCCTACAATGAGCAGTTCTTC.

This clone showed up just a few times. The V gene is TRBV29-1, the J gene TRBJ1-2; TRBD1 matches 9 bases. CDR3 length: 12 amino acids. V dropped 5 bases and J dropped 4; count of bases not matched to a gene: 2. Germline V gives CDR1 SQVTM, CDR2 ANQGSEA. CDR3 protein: CSVSTGGYGYTF. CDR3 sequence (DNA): TGCAGCGTTTCGACAGGGGGCTATGGCTACACCTTC.

The CDR3 coding sequence is TGTGCCAGCAGCCAGGTGGCGGGGGCCAACACCGGGGAGCTGTTTTTT. Encoded protein: CASSQVAGANTGELFF. V usage is TRBV9 and J usage is TRBJ2-2; TRBD2 might be the D (7 bases). CDR3 length equals 16 residues. Germline loops: CDR1 SGDLS, CDR2 YYNGEE. V lost 4 bases, J lost 2 bases, and 15 bases lay in between.

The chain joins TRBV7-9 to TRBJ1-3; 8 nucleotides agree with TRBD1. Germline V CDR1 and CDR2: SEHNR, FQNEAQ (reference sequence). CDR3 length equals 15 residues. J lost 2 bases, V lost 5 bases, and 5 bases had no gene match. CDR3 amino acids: CASSDRDRTGNTIYF. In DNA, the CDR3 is TGTGCCAGCAGCGACCGGGACAGGACTGGAAACACCATATATTTT.

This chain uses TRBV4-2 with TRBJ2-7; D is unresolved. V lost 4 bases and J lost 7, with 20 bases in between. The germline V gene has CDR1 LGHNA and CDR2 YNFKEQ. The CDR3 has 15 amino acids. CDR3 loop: CASSRLSGTAAEQYF. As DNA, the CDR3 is TGTGCCAGCAGCCGACTTTCTGGAACCGCCGCGGAGCAGTACTTC.

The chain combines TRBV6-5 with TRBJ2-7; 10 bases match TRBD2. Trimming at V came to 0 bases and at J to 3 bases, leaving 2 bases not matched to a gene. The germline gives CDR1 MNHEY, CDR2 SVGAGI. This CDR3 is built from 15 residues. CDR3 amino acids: CASSYSGTSVYEQYF. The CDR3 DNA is TGTGCCAGCAGTTACTCGGGGACTAGCGTCTACGAGCAGTACTTC.

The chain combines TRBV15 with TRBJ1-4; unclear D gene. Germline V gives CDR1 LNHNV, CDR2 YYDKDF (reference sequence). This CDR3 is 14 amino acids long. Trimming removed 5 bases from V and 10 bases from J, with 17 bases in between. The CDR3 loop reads CATSADKTDGKLFF. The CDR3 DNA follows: TGTGCCACCAGCGCAGACAAGACCGACGGAAAACTGTTTTTT.

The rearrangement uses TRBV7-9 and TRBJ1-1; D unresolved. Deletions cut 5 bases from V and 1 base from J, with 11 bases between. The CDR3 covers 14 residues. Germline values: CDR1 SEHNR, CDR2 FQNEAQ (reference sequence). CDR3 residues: CASSLRIGNTEAFF. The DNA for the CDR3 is TGTGCCAGCAGCCTCCGAATCGGGAACACTGAAGCTTTCTTT. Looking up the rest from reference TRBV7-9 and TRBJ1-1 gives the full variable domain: DTGVSQNPRHKITKRGQNVTFRCDPISEHNRLYWYRQTLGQGPEFLTYFQNEAQLEKSRLLSDRFSAERPKGSFSTLEIQRTEQGDSAMYLCASSLRIGNTEAFFGQGTRLTVV.

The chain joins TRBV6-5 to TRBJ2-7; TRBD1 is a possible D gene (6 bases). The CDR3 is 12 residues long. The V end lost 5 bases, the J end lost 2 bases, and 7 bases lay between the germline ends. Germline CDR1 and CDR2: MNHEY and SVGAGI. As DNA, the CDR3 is TGTGCCAGCAGTCGGGACACCTACGAGCAGTACTTC. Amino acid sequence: CASSRDTYEQYF.

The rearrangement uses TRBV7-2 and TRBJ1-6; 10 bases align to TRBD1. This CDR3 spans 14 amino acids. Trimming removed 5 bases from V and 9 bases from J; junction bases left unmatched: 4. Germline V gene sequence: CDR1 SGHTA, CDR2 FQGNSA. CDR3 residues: CASSPRDRGSPLHF. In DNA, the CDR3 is TGTGCCAGCAGCCCCCGGGACAGGGGTTCACCCCTCCACTTT.

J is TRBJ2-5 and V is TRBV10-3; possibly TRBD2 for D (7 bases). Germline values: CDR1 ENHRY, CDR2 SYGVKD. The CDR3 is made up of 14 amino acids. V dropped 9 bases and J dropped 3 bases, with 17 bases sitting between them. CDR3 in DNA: TGTGCCATGCGCCGCGGGGGCGGTGAAGAGACCCAGTACTTC. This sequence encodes CAMRRGGGEETQYF.

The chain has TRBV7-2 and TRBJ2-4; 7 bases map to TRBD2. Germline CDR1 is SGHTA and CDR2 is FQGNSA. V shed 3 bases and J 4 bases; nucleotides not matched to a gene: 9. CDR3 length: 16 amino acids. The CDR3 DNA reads TGTGCCAGCAGCTTTTATAAGGTGGGGGGGAAAAACATTCAGTACTTC. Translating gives CASSFYKVGGKNIQYF.

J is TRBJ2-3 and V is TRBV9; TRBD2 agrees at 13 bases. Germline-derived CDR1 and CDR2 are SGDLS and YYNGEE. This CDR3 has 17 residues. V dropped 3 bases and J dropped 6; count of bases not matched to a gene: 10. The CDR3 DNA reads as TGTGCCAGCAGCGCCCGACTAGCGGGGGGCCCTGGGGATACGCAGTATTTT. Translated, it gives CASSARLAGGPGDTQYF. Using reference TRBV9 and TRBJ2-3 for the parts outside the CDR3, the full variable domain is DSGVTQTPKHLITATGQRVTLRCSPRSGDLSVYWYQQSLDQGLQFLIQYYNGEERAKGNILERFSAQQFPDLHSELNLSSLELGDSALYFCASSARLAGGPGDTQYFGPGTRLTVL.

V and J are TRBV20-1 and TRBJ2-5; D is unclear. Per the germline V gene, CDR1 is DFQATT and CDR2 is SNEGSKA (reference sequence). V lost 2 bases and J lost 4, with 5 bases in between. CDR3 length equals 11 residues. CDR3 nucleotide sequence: TGCAGTGCTAGATACGGAGAGACCCAGTACTTC. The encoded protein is CSARYGETQYF.

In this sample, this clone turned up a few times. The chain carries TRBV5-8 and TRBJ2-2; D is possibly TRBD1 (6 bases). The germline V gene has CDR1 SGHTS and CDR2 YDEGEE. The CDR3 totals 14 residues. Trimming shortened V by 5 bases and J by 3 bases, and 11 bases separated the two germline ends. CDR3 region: CASSRNRDTGELFF. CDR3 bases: TGTGCCAGCAGTAGGAACAGGGACACCGGGGAGCTGTTTTTT.

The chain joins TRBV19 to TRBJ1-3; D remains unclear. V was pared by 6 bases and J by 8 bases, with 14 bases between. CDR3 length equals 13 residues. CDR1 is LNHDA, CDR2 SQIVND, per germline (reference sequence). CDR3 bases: TGTGCCAGTAGCTCCCGGGGATCGGACACCATATATTTT. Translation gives CASSSRGSDTIYF.

The chain's CDR3 is CASMFPRWSPEQFF. CDR3 in DNA: TGTGCCAGCATGTTCCCGAGGTGGTCCCCGGAGCAGTTCTTC. This chain joins TRBV7-2 and TRBJ2-1; D gene unclear. Deletions cut 7 bases from V and 10 bases from J, with 20 bases between. The germline V gene encodes CDR1 SGHTA and CDR2 FQGNSA. The length of the CDR3 is 14 residues.

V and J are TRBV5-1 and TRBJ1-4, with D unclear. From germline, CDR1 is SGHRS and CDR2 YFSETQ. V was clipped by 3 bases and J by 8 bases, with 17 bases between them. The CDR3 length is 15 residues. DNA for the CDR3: TGCGCCAGCAGCTCTACCTTACTAGGCGGGGAAAAACTGTTTTTT. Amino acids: CASSSTLLGGEKLFF.

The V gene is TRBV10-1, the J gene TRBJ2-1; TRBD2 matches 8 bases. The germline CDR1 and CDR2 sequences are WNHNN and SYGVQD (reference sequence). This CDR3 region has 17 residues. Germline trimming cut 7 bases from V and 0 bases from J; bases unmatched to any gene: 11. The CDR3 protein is CASNGEAGGLSYNEQFF. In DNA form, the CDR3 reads TGCGCCAGCAATGGAGAGGCGGGAGGACTCTCCTACAATGAGCAGTTCTTC.